The present entry profiles one TCR beta chain with its context. This clone has just a few counts. Its target antigen remains unknown. There are no base qualities to consult, and no much larger clone falls within one base. Approximately 550 nanograms of biopsy DNA per sample were submitted for commercial TCRB immunosequencing. CDR3 regions were amplified from genomic DNA by Adaptive Biotechnology using a two-step, amplification bias-controlled multiplex PCR. In the first PCR, primers covered every V and J gene segment, and in the second PCR, barcodes and Illumina adapters were added. CDR3 libraries were sequenced on an Illumina instrument. On the authors' methods: Analysis combined the vendor-provided pipelines with custom analysis of raw data in R/Bioconductor under R version 3.3.0. Clonality, which ranges from 0 to 1, was calculated as the inverse of the normalised Shannon entropy across all productive clones. High-frequency clones were defined as the repertoire share of the top 100 clones, retaining only clones passing a 95% confidence test. Overlap between samples was measured with the Morisita-Horn index, while repertoire diversity was measured with the Simpson index. TCRdb holds this immuneACCESS table with in-frame rearrangements only. Some clones are missing; in checked studies, unresolved V genes explain under half, and the rest has no known cause. Clone size and V and J calls were adopted from that table, with D and trimming inferred from the DNA. The sample table shows 5,500 to 7,000 clones, and around 80% are seen once. The top ten clones comprise about 12% of the sample.

CDR1 and CDR2 (MNHNS, SASEGT) derive from the germline V gene. The CDR3, from cysteine to phenylalanine, totals 15 residues. Here the CDR3 DNA is all that survives: 45 bases in frame from base 1. The germline V end is reduced by 1 base and the J end by 10 bases; junction bases left unmatched: 7. These data are taken from a study of T cell repertoires in ileal Crohn's disease (dated by TCRdb to the late 2010s). About the investigation overall: At the time of surgery, 35% of patients were active smokers, and the median duration of disease was about 8.5 years. A Rutgeerts score higher than i0 was the definition used for endoscopic postoperative recurrence. The study was conducted in parallel with a multicentre cohort built to find predictors of early endoscopic recurrence after ileocolonic resection. The TCR repertoire was analysed in 50 to 70 patients with Crohn's disease drawn from a prospective multicentre cohort. Every patient underwent surgery because of a complication, which was stricturing disease in roughly 61% and penetrating disease in about 39%. A total of 171 mucosal samples from roughly 60 patients were sequenced, collected from several sites on the surgical specimen as well as at postoperative endoscopy. Postoperative therapy was given to about half of the patients, with thiopurines administered to about a dozen patients and anti-TNF agents administered to approximately 17 patients. Paper-wide results and their limitations: A significantly higher proportion of clonal expansions was observed in active smokers at surgery than in non-smokers (approximately 26% vs 20%, p=0.02). Compared with CD4 T cells, sorted CD8 T cells contained more high-frequency clones, which suggests that the mucosal expansions were mostly CD8. Higher high-frequency clone percentages at surgery were associated with endoscopic recurrence; all patients with clonality above 26.8% (18/57) had recurrence. Mucosal CD4 and CD8 T cells were sorted and sequenced only in a subgroup of patients, whose size was not stated.

To be eligible, patients had to be adults with ileal or ileocolonic Crohn's disease and an indication for ileocolonic resection. Before DNA extraction, whole ileal mucosal biopsies were kept frozen at -80 degrees C. Genomic DNA was extracted from frozen whole biopsies using a TRizol-based method and was quantified with a NanoDrop 2000 spectrophotometer. Sequenced material: ileal tissue. The TCR was taken from an adult with Crohn's disease. The chain was built from TRBV6-1 and TRBJ1-4; 9 bases in the junction line up with TRBD1. The DNA sequence reads TGTGCCAGCAGTGAAGGGGGGACAGGGTACGGAAAACTGTTTTTT. Translation gives CASSEGGTGYGKLFF.